This TCR beta chain appears in the sequencing data of a study of blood T cell repertoires in COVID-19. About the research overall: Specimens from acute and convalescent COVID-19 originated in the United States, Italy and Spain. Sample material is recorded as cDNA or gDNA derived from T cells, B-cell-depleted T cells, or PBMCs.

Repertoires were generated with immunoSEQ multiplex PCR, while TCRdb's copy carries only in-frame clones and drops some. The table lists over 350,000 clones, more than 75% of them singletons. The TCR sequence derives from a woman between 18 and 30 years old who had recovered from COVID-19. The specimen was PBMCs or T cells enriched from blood (not recorded which).

The CDR3 reads CASSFPGSGEKLFF. The CDR3 nucleotides are TGTGCCAGCAGCTTCCCGGGTTCGGGTGAAAAACTGTTTTTT. V usage is TRBV7-8 and J usage is TRBJ1-4; D call uncertain. V lost 3 bases and J lost 7, with 12 bases in between. The germline CDR1 and CDR2 sequences are SGHVS and FQNEAQ. The CDR3 is made up of 14 amino acids.